A selection of T cell receptor beta chains follows, all from one sample in a study of blood T cells in healthy people across ages. TCRdb independently ran MiXCR on the 5' RACE reads; one entry per CDR3 protein. The sample lists more than 600,000 distinct CDR3 sequences, approximately 25% occurring once. These data are also associated with another study on T cells of mothers and their children.

Material: blood. These receptors all come from a boy younger than 18 in good health. Each CDR3 is given with its conserved first and last residue. D genes are given only for firm matches.

V	J	D	length	CDR3
TRBV12-3/TRBV12-4	TRBJ2-5	NA	17	CASSLALAYREEETQYF
TRBV10-3	TRBJ2-2	TRBD2	15	CAISRERDYTGELFF
TRBV7-3	TRBJ2-1	NA	15	CASSLGALESNEQFF
TRBV6-2/TRBV6-3	TRBJ1-5	NA	15	CASSYGGEGNQPQHF
TRBV7-2	TRBJ1-4	TRBD1	14	CASSPDRGDEKLFF
TRBV15	TRBJ1-6	TRBD1	15	CATSARQGMNSPLHF
TRBV7-9	TRBJ2-5	TRBD1	15	CASSRSEGGSETQYF
TRBV10-3	TRBJ2-7	TRBD2	14	CAISEGREGPEQYF
TRBV29-1	TRBJ2-6	NA	17	CSVDIQGLRSGANVLTF
TRBV4-1	TRBJ2-7	TRBD1	14	CASSPPQGGSEQYF
TRBV20-1	TRBJ2-1	NA	14	CSARPRTNYNEQFF
TRBV29-1	TRBJ2-5	TRBD2	16	CSVVTSGEVRQETQYF
TRBV21-1	TRBJ1-5	NA	16	CASSKISPGDNQPQHF
TRBV2	TRBJ2-7	NA	13	CASKGLRHYEQYF
TRBV9	TRBJ2-5	TRBD2	16	CASSVSGRGFVETQYF
TRBV29-1	TRBJ1-1	NA	14	CSVEVGGANTEAFF
TRBV3-1	TRBJ1-2	NA	13	CASSQVGEDGYTF
TRBV24-1	TRBJ2-3	NA	11	CATSGGDTQYF
TRBV6-2/TRBV6-3	TRBJ2-7	NA	12	CASSYQGLEQYF
TRBV7-9	TRBJ1-1	NA	13	CASSLNSPDEAFF
TRBV10-2	TRBJ2-7	NA	13	CASSETTAYEQYF
TRBV7-9	TRBJ1-1	NA	15	CASSFWVPGITEAFF
TRBV16	TRBJ2-7	NA	13	CASSQSRNGEQYF
TRBV29-1	TRBJ2-1	TRBD2	23	CSVELLGTSGPGKTVSSYNEQFF
TRBV28	TRBJ2-4	NA	15	CASSFDSRAKNIQYF
TRBV7-3	TRBJ2-1	NA	14	CASSPSGGRNEQFF
TRBV7-9	TRBJ1-1	NA	17	CASSPPAGLRGKGEAFF
TRBV24-1	TRBJ1-5	NA	17	CATSDQLGLSSNQPQHF
TRBV12-3/TRBV12-4	TRBJ1-2	NA	13	CASRLEGNYGYTF
TRBV27	TRBJ2-3	NA	16	CASQRRTVTSTDTQYF
TRBV6-5	TRBJ2-7	NA	14	CASSYSRYLPEQYF
TRBV27	TRBJ2-2	NA	14	CASSSRVGTGELFF
TRBV4-1	TRBJ2-1	TRBD2	14	CASSRGSSYNEQFF
TRBV14	TRBJ2-7	TRBD1	15	CASSQLRTGDYEQYF
TRBV20-1	TRBJ2-5	NA	14	CSARETKWSETQYF
TRBV29-1	NA	NA	14	CSVLHPPTSYEQYF
TRBV7-9	TRBJ2-7	NA	12	CASTQASDEQYF
TRBV29-1	TRBJ1-5	TRBD1	14	CSVETGVGNQPQHF
TRBV5-1	NA	NA	15	CASSLFLDGPYEQYF
TRBV12-3/TRBV12-4	TRBJ2-2	TRBD2	17	CASSFNFAGGNTGELFF
TRBV7-9	TRBJ2-7	TRBD1	14	CASSLSTGVSEQYF
TRBV7-9	TRBJ1-2	NA	14	CASSLTTGSYGYTF
TRBV6-1	TRBJ1-4	TRBD1	15	CASSGVGTGGEKLFF
TRBV11-2	TRBJ1-2	NA	16	CASSLDSWRSNYGYTF
TRBV7-9	TRBJ2-5	TRBD2	18	CASSLEIVAGGPQETQYF
TRBV5-1	TRBJ2-2	NA	14	CASSLATPTGELFF
TRBV2	TRBJ1-1	NA	14	CASSSRTRNTEAFF
TRBV6-6	TRBJ2-5	NA	11	CASSHLGTQYF
TRBV20-1	TRBJ1-5	TRBD1	15	CSASKGTGVYQPQHF
TRBV3-1	TRBJ2-5	NA	12	CASSQGVREQYF
TRBV18	NA	TRBD1	16	CASSPPPTGDPYEQYF
TRBV3-1	TRBJ2-3	NA	16	CASSQGPAGPPNTQYF
TRBV5-8	TRBJ2-1	NA	15	CASPQLRTANNEQFF
TRBV5-5	TRBJ2-7	TRBD1	16	CASSSGTGKLAYEQYF
TRBV29-1	NA	TRBD2	14	CSATGTSGSYEQYF